Listed below are T cell receptor beta chains from one sample, sequenced in a study of T cells expressing NK-cell markers. TCRdb re-called the 5' RACE reads, yielding one record per CDR3 amino acid sequence without DNA. In all, the sample yields approximately 460,000 distinct CDR3 sequences. The sample comprised blood T cells: a sorted CD56 or NKG2C T cell subset, CD4+ or CD8+ T cells, or bulk PBMC T cells (not recorded which). These receptors originate from a woman aged 18 to 75 in good health. Both conserved end residues are part of each CDR3. Fields, in order: V gene, J gene, CDR3 protein.

TRBV12-3/TRBV12-4	TRBJ1-3	CASSFGNTIYF
TRBV7-9	TRBJ2-1	CASSSGVFSYNEQFF
TRBV5-4	TRBJ2-2	CASTPPNTGELFF
TRBV5-1	TRBJ2-2	CASSRGQTSTGELFF
TRBV12-3/TRBV12-4	TRBJ2-2	CASREVLAGELFF
TRBV5-1	TRBJ2-7	CASSDTGTSQGEQYF
TRBV24-1	TRBJ2-1	CATSDFARGEQFF
TRBV24-1	TRBJ2-1	CATSGDRGDGDYNEQFF
TRBV4-2	TRBJ2-3	CASSQDWRGGTDTQYF
TRBV30	TRBJ2-6	CAWSINTGVAPSGANVLTF
TRBV7-2	TRBJ1-1	CASSGLVQNTEAFF
TRBV7-6	TRBJ1-5	CASSPRDLGPQHF
TRBV21-1	TRBJ1-2	CASSPQDGTINYGYTF
TRBV5-1	TRBJ2-4	CASRGQAKMAENIQYF
TRBV6-5	TRBJ2-1	CASSVGGAQFF
TRBV20-1	TRBJ2-3	CSATLAGGADTQYF
TRBV19	TRBJ1-2	CASSIGQTLIYGYTF
TRBV7-9	TRBJ2-2	CASSLDEAGAGELFF
TRBV4-3	TRBJ2-1	CASSQDPGLAYYEQFF
TRBV5-1	TRBJ1-2	CASSLGAYGYTF
TRBV18	TRBJ1-6	CASSSGQDPTLHF
TRBV5-4	TRBJ2-5	CASSLVQQETQYF
TRBV5-1	TRBJ2-2	CASSPGEGVGGELFF
TRBV20-1	TRBJ1-2	CSAIELGKQPQDGYTF
TRBV6-5	TRBJ1-3	CASSYGGANSGNTIYF
TRBV25-1	TRBJ2-1	CASSDHPLTPERLNEQFF
TRBV6-5	TRBJ2-1	CASSYSPGYEQFF